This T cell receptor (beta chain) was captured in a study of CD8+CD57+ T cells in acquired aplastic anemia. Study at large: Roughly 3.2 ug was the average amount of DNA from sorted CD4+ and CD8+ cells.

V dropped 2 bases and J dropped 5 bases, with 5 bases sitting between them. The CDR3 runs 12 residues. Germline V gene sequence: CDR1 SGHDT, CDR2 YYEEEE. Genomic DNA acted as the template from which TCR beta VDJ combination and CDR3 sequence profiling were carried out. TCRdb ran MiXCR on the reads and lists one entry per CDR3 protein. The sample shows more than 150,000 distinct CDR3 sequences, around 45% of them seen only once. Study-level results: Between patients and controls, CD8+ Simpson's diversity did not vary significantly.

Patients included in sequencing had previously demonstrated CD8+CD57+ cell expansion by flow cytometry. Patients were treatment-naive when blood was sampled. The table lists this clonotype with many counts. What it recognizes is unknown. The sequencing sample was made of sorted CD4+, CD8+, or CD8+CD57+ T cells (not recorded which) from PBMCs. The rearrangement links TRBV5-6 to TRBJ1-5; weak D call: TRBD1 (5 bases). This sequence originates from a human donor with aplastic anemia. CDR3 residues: CASSLGDQPQHF. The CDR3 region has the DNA TGTGCCAGCAGCTTAGGGGATCAGCCCCAGCATTTT.